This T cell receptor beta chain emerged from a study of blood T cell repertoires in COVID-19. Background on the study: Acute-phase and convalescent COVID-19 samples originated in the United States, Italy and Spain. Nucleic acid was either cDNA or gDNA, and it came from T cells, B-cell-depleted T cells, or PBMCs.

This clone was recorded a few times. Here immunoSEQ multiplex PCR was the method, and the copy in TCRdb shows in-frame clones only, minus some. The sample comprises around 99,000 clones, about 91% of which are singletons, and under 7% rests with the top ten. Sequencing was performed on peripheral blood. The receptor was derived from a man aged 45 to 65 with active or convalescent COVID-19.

CDR3 loop: CASSPRTSDGSDTQYF. The CDR3 DNA sequence: TGTGCCAGCAGCCCGCGGACTAGCGATGGATCAGATACGCAGTATTTT. The rearrangement links TRBV4-2 to TRBJ2-3; 9 bases fit TRBD2. This CDR3 contains 16 residues. Germline V gene lookup returns CDR1 LGHNA and CDR2 YNFKEQ. V was clipped by 4 bases and J by 4 bases; unmatched bases: 9.